The present entry profiles one T cell receptor (beta chain) with its context. Its antigen target is currently unknown. No base-level quality is on record; no much larger clone is a single base apart. This sample was taken from a study of cytomegalovirus exposure and HLA in healthy donors (dated by TCRdb to 2015 to 2018). As for the study more broadly: An earlier analysis of more than 550 of the donors reported under 300 Gb of sequence data and 117 million unique TCR beta sequences obtained from around 190 million T cells. High-throughput TCR immunosequencing, statistical association of individual TCRs with disease status, and machine learning were combined to predict cytomegalovirus infection status. To decide whether each TCR beta V gene segment behaved as functional or pseudogenic, an earlier analysis of nearly 600 of the donors relied on high-throughput TCR beta sequencing. The study profiled the T cell repertoires of fewer than 850 subjects by immunosequencing and related them to cytomegalovirus serostatus. The genetic ancestry cluster associated with self-reported Caucasian donors included 81% of the approximately 400 genotyped donors. An early release that covered fewer than 800 HLA-typed donors contained around 330 gigabases of sequencing data and 65 million to 100 million unique TCR sequences. Among several hundred genotyped donors of the cohort, an average of approximately 240,000 unique TCR beta nucleotide sequences was sequenced per donor, of which approximately 19% were non-productive. The study was designed to test whether signatures of past pathogen exposure could be identified by cataloging public T cell receptors. Typing coverage differed by locus: A, B, C, DRB1 and DQB1 were typed in about 620-630 donors, DQA1 in about 500, DPA1 in nearly 610, and DPB1 in 450 to 480. A separate validation cohort of over 95 different subjects was used in addition to the approximately 700-subject first cohort. A later genetic analysis took genome-wide SNP genotypes for about three fifths of the 666 donors and used that subset as a discovery cohort. Both class I and class II loci were covered by HLA typing, at four-digit resolution. Because of strong linkage in the cohort, roughly five DR-DQ haplotypes were treated as single units for association and clustering. All discovery cohort repertoires had been generated on a single sequencing platform. Donor age, sex, ethnicity and CMV serostatus were collected together with the repertoire data. Rather than drawing on any new phenotypic data, the later analysis identified candidate immune exposures from TCR beta sequences and the way those sequences occurred across donors. A later analysis re-examined previously published TCR beta repertoires from around 670 donors and added high-resolution HLA genotyping to investigate patterns of TCR occurrence. Points the paper makes about the study in general: The earlier analysis of 587 of the donors excluded approximately 17 rarely observed V segments, including chromosome 9 orphons, because counts were too low. In a later genetic analysis, fewer N-insertions in productive TCRs were reported among donors in an Asian-associated ancestry cluster than the roughly 700-donor mean. Most TCR sequences were observed very rarely across donors, whereas some public TCRs were present in many individuals. At a false discovery rate of 0.05, a later analysis linked 16,951 TCR beta sequences to specific HLA alleles. A later analysis found that TCR association rates varied across HLA loci, with DRB1 alleles showing the most associated TCRs and HLA-C alleles the fewest. A further reported finding was that TCR beta sequences accurately predicted the HLA-A and HLA-B alleles for most subjects in the first cohort. CMV serostatus was the only immune exposure information available for the cohort. A later analysis found that most CMV-associated TCR beta chains appeared HLA-restricted, with HLA associations seemingly driven largely by CMV exposure. In this cohort, only TCR beta chains were sequenced, and detectable features were limited by the absence of alpha or paired-chain data. Compared with equally common non-associated chains, HLA-associated TCR beta chains in a later analysis were more clonally expanded and had lower generation probabilities. In a later analysis, several top co-occurrence clusters were reported to appear linked to parvovirus B19, influenza, CMV and Epstein-Barr virus. Cytomegalovirus status was reported to be diagnosed by the classifier with high specificity and sensitivity in both the original and validation cohorts. Because the 87-base-pair reads could not distinguish some IMGT-functional V segments, including TRBV6-2 and TRBV6-3, those segments were excluded. When HLA alleles, especially DR and DQ, strongly co-occurred, TCR associations were difficult to assign to individual alleles. A total of about 180 TCR beta chains were listed by the study as associated with cytomegalovirus. Linkage disequilibrium might explain the correlated functional status among segregating V segments, but an unknown experimental factor could not be ruled out. Because HLA typing was unavailable for some donors at each locus, only the typed subset was used in association tests. In an earlier analysis of approximately 600 of the donors, most TCR beta V segments were observed in productive rearrangements about 87% or about 30% of the time, broadly matching IMGT annotations. The presence/absence analyses assumed that sequencing depth was roughly uniform across donors, and that assumption may not be true. In vitro tests confirmed that a few of the cytomegalovirus-associated TCR beta chains recognize cytomegalovirus antigens. In a later genetic analysis, a missense DCLRE1C variant was associated with V-gene and J-gene trimming of TCR beta chains, and the association was replicated in an independent cohort. The sequencing pipeline was judged likely to have produced a cluster of highly shared sequence variants as a technical artifact. The authors suggested that the approach could potentially be extended to other disease states and immunological phenotypes.

The germline V gene supplies CDR1 ENHRY and CDR2 SYGVKD. The junction shows trimming of 6 bases on V and 4 bases on J, and the gene matches do not reach 3 bases of it. The CDR3 numbers 14 residues from cysteine through phenylalanine. The kept DNA is CDR3 alone, 42 bases in frame from the first base. The cohort consisted of 600 or so healthy bone marrow donors. At the time of sampling, all cohort members were nominally healthy, though unrecorded immune exposures were likely present. The donor tested CMV seronegative and was one of the 352 seronegative cohort members. A peripheral blood sample was collected from each donor, and TCR beta sequencing was performed on peripheral blood mononuclear cells. The Qiagen DNeasy Blood Extraction Kit was used to extract genomic DNA from the blood cell samples. The library was prepared using the immunoSEQ multiplex PCR assay. A mixture of 60 forward primers for TCR Vbeta segments and 13 reverse primers for TCR Jbeta segments was used in the multiplex PCR. Amplification of the CDR3 region of rearranged TCR beta genes was performed with a multiplex PCR assay on genomic DNA. Amplified TCR beta libraries were sequenced as 87-base-pair reads on the Illumina HiSeq System. The study's own analysis went as follows. Across the 500 to 850 repertoires, a later analysis counted about 81 million unique TCR beta chains, 9.5 million to 12 million of which were shared by at least two donors. A nearest-neighbor algorithm error-corrected the raw reads and collapsed the reads into unique sequences, merging closely related sequences to remove PCR and sequencing errors. Alignment of CDR3 sequences to IMGT reference sequences was used to assign V, D and J gene segments. For a sequence to be retained, at least a six-nucleotide match to both a V gene segment and a J gene segment was required. A rearrangement was called productive if the CDR3 had no stop codons and remained in frame with V and J, and every other rearrangement was called non-productive. CDR3 was defined by IMGT convention, running from the second conserved V-encoded cysteine to the conserved J-encoded phenylalanine. Sequences without an unambiguous match to a single V gene segment were excluded from the earlier analysis of over 500 of the donors. An earlier analysis of some 500 of the donors classified V segments as functional when productive rearrangements were above 56.7% and as segregating when the standard deviation between donors was above 5%. A statistical classification framework was built for diagnosing cytomegalovirus status from the catalog of TCR beta chain sequences. In a later analysis, V and J genes were assigned by comparing TCR nucleotide sequences against IMGT/GENE-DB human TR gene sequences. In a later analysis, CDR3 sequences and most-parsimonious VDJ recombination scenarios were assigned using the TCRdist pipeline. In a later analysis, every TCR beta chain was defined by the combination of its CDR3 amino acid sequence and its V-gene family, and reads without a unique V-gene family were dropped. As a way to deal with suspected cross-contamination and a sequencing artifact, a later analysis dropped more than 500 nucleotide sequences that were highly shared and had low generation probability. For each public chain, a later analysis derived a clonal expansion index from normalized ranks of inferred template counts within each repertoire. In a later analysis, generation probabilities were computed using a VDJ recombination model fitted to out-of-frame rearrangements, and the results were checked against IGoR. In a later analysis, TCR-TCR, TCR-HLA and TCR-CMV co-occurrence was scored with hypergeometric tests, and a repertoire-size bias correction was applied to TCR pairs. A later analysis estimated false discovery rates by permuting HLA or CMV assignments 20 times. In a later analysis, co-occurring TCRs were grouped with DBSCAN, and TCRdist sequence similarity was added when clustering was performed within HLA-allele-positive subsets. Repertoires with fewer than 30,000 or more than 120,000 public chains, plus five repertoires with anomalous nucleotide sharing, were excluded from co-occurrence clustering. Held by TCRdb, this immuneACCESS table contains in-frame sequences only and omits some clones. Under half of the omission traces to an unresolved V gene where checked; the cause of the rest is unknown. V and J calls and clone size are those listed in that table; D and trimming were worked out from the DNA. The sample profile shows roughly 86,000 clones; over 65% of them were found once. The ten largest clones add up to around 4% of the sample.

The sample taken for sequencing was PBMCs. The chain links TRBV10-3 with TRBJ1-1; 12 of the junction bases match TRBD1. This clonotype was sampled from a man under 40 in good health and CMV-seronegative. This receptor has the CDR3 CAIRGTGGFTEAFF. Here is the DNA: TGTGCCATCAGGGGGACAGGGGGCTTCACTGAAGCTTTCTTT.